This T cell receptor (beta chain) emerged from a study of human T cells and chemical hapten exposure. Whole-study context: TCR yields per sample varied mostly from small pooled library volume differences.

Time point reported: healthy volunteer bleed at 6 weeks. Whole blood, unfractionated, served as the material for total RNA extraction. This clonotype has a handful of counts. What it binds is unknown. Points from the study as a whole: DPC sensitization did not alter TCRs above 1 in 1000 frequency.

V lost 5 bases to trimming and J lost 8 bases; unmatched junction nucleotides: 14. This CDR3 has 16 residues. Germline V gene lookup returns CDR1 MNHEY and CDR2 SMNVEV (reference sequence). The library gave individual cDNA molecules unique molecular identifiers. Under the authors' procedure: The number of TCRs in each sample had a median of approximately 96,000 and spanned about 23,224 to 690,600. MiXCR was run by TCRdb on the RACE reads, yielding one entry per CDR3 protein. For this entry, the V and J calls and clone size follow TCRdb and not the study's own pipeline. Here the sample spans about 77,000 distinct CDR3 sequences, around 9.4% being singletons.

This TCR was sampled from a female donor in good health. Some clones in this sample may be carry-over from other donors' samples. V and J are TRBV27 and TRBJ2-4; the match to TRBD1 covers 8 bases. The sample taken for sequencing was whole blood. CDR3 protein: CASSTGGPSFGDIQYF. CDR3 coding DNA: TGTGCCAGCAGTACAGGGGGACCGTCCTTTGGCGACATTCAGTACTTC.